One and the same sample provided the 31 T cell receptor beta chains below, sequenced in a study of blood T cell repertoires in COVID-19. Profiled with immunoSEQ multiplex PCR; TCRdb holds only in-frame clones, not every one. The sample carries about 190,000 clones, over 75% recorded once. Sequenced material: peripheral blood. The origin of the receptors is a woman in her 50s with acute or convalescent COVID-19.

In DNA, the CDR3 is TGTGCCAGCAGTGATGGAGGGGCGGCAGGCAATGAGCAGTTCTTC. Translated: CASSDGGAAGNEQFF. The chain combines TRBV6-4 with TRBJ2-1; TRBD2 might be the D (6 bases). V lost 3 bases to trimming and J lost 6 bases, with 15 bases between them. Germline lookup yields CDR1 MRHNA and CDR2 SNTAGT. The CDR3 covers 15 residues.

The CDR3 DNA sequence: TGTGCCAGTAGTATAGTAGGCCTAGCGGGGTTCTATGAGCAGTTCTTC. It translates to CASSIVGLAGFYEQFF. The chain employs TRBV19 and TRBJ2-1; 9 bases align to TRBD2. CDR1 is LNHDA, CDR2 SQIVND, per germline (reference sequence). This CDR3 spans 16 amino acids. J gave up 8 bases and V 1 base, and 9 bases lay outside the gene matches.

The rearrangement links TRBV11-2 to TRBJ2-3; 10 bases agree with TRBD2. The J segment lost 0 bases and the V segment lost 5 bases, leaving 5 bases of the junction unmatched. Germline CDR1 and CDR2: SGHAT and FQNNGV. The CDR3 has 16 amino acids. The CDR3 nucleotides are TGTGCCAGCAGCCGCCGACTAGCGGGCAGCACAGATACGCAGTATTTT. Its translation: CASSRRLAGSTDTQYF.

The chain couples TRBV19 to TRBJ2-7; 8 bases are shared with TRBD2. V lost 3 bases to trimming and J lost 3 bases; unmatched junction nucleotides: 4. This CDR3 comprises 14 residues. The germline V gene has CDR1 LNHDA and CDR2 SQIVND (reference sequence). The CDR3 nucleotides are TGTGCCAGTAGTATGAGCGGGAGTTACTACGAGCAGTACTTC. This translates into CASSMSGSYYEQYF. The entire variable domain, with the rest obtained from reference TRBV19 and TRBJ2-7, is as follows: DGGITQSPKYLFRKEGQNVTLSCEQNLNHDAMYWYRQDPGQGLRLIYYSQIVNDFQKGDIAEGYSVSREKKESFPLTVTSAQKNPTAFYLCASSMSGSYYEQYFGPGTRLTVT.

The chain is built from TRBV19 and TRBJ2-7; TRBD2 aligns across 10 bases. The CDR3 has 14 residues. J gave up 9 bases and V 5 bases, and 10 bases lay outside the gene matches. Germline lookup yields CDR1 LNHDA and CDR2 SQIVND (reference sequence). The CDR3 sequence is CASSPGLAGAPQYF. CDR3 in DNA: TGTGCCAGTAGTCCAGGTCTAGCGGGAGCTCCGCAGTACTTC.

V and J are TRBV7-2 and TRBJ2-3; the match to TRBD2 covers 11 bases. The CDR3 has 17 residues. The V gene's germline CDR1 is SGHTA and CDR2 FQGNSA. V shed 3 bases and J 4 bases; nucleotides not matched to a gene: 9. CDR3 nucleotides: TGTGCCAGCAGCTTTAGGGGAATAGCGGGAGGGGCAGATACGCAGTATTTT. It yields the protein CASSFRGIAGGADTQYF.

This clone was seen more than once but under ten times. CDR3 sequence reads: CATSSGGGTFRNEQFF. CDR3 DNA sequence: TGTGCCACCAGCAGTGGGGGGGGCACTTTCCGCAATGAGCAGTTCTTC. V and J are TRBV15 and TRBJ2-1; maybe TRBD2 (7 bases). The CDR3 is 16 amino acids. Trimming took off 3 bases at V and 6 bases at J, with 18 bases between the two ends. Germline values: CDR1 LNHNV, CDR2 YYDKDF (reference sequence).

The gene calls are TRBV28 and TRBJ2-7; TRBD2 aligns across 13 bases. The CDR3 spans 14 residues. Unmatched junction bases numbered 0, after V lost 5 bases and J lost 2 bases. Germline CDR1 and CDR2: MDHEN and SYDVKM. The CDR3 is CASSTSGRAYEQYF. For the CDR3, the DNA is TGTGCCAGCAGTACTAGCGGGAGGGCCTACGAGCAGTACTTC.

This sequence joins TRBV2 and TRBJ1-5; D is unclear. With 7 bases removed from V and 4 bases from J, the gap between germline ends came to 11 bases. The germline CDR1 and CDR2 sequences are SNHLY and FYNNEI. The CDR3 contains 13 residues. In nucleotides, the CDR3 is TGTGCCAGCAAAAATGACGGGAATCAGCCCCAGCATTTT. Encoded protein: CASKNDGNQPQHF.

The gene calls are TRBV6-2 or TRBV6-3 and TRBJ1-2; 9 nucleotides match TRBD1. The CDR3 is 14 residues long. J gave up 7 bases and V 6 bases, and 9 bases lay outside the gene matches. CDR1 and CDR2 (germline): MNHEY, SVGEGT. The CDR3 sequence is CASSPGGTGTGYTF. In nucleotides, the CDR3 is TGTGCCAGCAGCCCTGGGGGGACAGGGACTGGCTACACCTTC.

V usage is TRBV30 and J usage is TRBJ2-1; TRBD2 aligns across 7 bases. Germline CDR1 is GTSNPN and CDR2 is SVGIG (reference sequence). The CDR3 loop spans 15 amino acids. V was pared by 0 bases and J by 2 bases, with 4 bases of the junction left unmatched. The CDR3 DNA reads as TGTGCCTGGAGTGTAGGGCGGGAGCCCTACAATGAGCAGTTCTTC. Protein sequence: CAWSVGREPYNEQFF.

The CDR3 DNA follows: TGTGCCATCAGTGAGTCGGGACTATCAGATACGCAGTATTTT. Translation gives CAISESGLSDTQYF. V is TRBV10-3 and J is TRBJ2-3; 7 nucleotides match TRBD2. The CDR3 sequence is 14 residues long. CDR1 and CDR2 from the germline V gene are ENHRY and SYGVKD. The trim removed 0 bases at V and 4 bases at J, leaving 1 base unmatched.

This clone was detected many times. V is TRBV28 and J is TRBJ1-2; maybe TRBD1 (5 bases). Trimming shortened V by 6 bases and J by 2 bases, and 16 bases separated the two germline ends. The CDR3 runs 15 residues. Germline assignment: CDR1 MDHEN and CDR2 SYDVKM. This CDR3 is CASREEQVANYGYTF. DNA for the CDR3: TGTGCCAGCAGAGAAGAACAGGTTGCCAACTATGGCTACACCTTC.

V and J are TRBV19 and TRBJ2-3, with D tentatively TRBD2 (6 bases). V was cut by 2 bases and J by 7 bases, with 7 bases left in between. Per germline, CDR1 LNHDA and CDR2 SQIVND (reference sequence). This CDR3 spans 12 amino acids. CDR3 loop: CASSIRDYTQYF. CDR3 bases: TGTGCCAGTAGTATACGGGACTATACGCAGTATTTT.

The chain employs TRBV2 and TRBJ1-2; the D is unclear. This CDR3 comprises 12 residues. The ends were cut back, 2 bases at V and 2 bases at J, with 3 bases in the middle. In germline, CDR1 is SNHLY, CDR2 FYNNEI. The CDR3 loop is CASSEQNYGYTF. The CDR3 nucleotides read TGTGCCAGCAGTGAACAGAACTATGGCTACACCTTC.

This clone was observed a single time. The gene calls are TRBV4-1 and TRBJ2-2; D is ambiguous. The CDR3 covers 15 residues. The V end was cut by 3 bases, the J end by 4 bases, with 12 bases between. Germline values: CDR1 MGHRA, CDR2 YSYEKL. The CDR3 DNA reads TGCGCCAGCAGCCACTTCACACGTACCACCGGGGAGCTGTTTTTT. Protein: CASSHFTRTTGELFF.

CDR3 residues: CASSLLDRVTEAFF. The CDR3, as DNA: TGCGCCAGCAGTCTCTTGGACAGGGTCACTGAAGCTTTCTTT. The chain joins TRBV23-1 to TRBJ1-1; 8 bases are shared with TRBD1. TRBV23-1 carries the ORF label, with uncertain function. This CDR3 spans 14 amino acids. V shed 4 bases, J shed 4 bases, and the junction held 5 bases outside the gene matches.

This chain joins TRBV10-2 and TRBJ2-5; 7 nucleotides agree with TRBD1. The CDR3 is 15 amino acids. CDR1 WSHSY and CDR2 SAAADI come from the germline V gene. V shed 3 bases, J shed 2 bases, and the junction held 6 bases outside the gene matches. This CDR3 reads CASSEKGARQETQYF. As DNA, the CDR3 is TGCGCCAGCAGTGAAAAGGGGGCTCGGCAAGAGACCCAGTACTTC.

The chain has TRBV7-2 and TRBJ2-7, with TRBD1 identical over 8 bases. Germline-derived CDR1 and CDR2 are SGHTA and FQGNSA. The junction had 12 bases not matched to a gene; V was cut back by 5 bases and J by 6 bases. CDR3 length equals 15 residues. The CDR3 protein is CASSRDRGSTSEQYF. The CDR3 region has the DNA TGTGCCAGCAGCAGAGACAGGGGATCCACTTCCGAGCAGTACTTC.

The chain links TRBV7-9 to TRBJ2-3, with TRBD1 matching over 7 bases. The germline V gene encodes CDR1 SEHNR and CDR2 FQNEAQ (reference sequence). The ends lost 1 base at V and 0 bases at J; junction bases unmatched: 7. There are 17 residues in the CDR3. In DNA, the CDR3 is TGTGCCAGCAGCTTAGGAAGGGGGCTGGAGAGCACAGATACGCAGTATTTT. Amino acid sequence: CASSLGRGLESTDTQYF. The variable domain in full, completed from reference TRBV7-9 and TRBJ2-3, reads DTGVSQNPRHKITKRGQNVTFRCDPISEHNRLYWYRQTLGQGPEFLTYFQNEAQLEKSRLLSDRFSAERPKGSFSTLEIQRTEQGDSAMYLCASSLGRGLESTDTQYFGPGTRLTVL.

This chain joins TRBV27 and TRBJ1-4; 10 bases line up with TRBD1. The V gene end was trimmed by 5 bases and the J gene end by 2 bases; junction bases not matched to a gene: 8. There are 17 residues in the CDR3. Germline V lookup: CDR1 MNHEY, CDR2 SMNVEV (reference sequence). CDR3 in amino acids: CASSTRDRGNTNEKLFF. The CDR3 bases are TGTGCCAGCAGTACCCGGGACAGGGGAAATACTAATGAAAAACTGTTTTTT.

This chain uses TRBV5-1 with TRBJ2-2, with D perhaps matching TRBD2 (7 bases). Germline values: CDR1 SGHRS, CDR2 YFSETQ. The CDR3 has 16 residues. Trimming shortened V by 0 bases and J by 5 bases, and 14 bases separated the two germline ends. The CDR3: CASSLAGGLSTGELFF. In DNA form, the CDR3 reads TGCGCCAGCAGCTTGGCCGGGGGGCTTAGTACCGGGGAGCTGTTTTTT.

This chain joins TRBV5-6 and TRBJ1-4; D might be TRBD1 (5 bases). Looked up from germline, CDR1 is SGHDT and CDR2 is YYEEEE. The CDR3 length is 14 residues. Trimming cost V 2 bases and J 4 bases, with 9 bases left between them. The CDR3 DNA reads TGTGCCAGCAGCTTTACAGGTCTTAATGAAAAACTGTTTTTT. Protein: CASSFTGLNEKLFF.

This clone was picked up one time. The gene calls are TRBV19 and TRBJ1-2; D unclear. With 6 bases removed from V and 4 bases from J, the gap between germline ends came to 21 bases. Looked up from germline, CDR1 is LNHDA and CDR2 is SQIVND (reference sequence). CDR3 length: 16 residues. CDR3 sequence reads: CASRGTESGQTYGYTF. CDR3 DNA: TGTGCCAGTAGAGGAACAGAGAGCGGTCAAACCTATGGCTACACCTTC.

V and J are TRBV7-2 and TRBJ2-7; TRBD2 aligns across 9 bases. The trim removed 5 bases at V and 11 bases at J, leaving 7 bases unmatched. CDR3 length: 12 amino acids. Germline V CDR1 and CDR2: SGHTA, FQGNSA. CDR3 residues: CASSPSSGMEYF. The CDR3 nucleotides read TGTGCCAGCAGCCCGTCTAGCGGGATGGAGTACTTC.

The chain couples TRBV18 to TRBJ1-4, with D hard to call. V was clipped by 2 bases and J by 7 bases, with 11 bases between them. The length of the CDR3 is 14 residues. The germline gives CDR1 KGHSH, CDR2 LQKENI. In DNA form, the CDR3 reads TGTGCCAGCTCACCATCTGGGAGGAGTGAAAAACTGTTTTTT. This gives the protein CASSPSGRSEKLFF.

In DNA, the CDR3 is TGTGCCAGTAGGAACACTCGACAGGGCACAGGGGAAAAACTGTTTTTT. Translating it yields CASRNTRQGTGEKLFF. This rearrangement joins TRBV19 to TRBJ1-4; TRBD1 matches 7 bases. Germline V gene lookup returns CDR1 LNHDA and CDR2 SQIVND (reference sequence). Unmatched junction bases numbered 15, after V lost 6 bases and J lost 8 bases. This CDR3 region has 16 residues.

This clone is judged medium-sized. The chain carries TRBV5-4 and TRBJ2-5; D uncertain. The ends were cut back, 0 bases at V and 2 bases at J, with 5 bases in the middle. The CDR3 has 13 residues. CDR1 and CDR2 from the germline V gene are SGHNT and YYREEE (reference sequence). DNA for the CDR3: TGTGCCAGCAGCTTGGCTGCGCAAGAGACCCAGTACTTC. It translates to CASSLAAQETQYF.

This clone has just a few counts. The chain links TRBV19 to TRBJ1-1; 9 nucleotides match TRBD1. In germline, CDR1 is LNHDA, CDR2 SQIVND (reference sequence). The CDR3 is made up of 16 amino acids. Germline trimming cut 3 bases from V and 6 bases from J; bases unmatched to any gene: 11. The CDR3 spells CASSIRGTGTGAEAFF. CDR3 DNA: TGTGCCAGTAGTATCCGGGGGACAGGGACAGGCGCTGAAGCTTTCTTT.

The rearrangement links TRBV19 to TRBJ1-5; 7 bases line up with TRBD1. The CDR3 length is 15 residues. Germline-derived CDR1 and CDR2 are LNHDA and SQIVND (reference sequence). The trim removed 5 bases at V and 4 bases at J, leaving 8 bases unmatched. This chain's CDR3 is CASSLRQGMNQPQHF. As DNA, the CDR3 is TGTGCCAGTAGTCTCAGACAGGGTATGAATCAGCCCCAGCATTTT.

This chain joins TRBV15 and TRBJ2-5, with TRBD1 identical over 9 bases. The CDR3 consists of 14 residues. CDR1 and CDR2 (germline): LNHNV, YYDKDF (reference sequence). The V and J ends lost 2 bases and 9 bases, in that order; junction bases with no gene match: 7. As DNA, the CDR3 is TGTGCCACCAGCAGAAAAGGGACAGGGAGGGCCCAGTACTTC. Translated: CATSRKGTGRAQYF.